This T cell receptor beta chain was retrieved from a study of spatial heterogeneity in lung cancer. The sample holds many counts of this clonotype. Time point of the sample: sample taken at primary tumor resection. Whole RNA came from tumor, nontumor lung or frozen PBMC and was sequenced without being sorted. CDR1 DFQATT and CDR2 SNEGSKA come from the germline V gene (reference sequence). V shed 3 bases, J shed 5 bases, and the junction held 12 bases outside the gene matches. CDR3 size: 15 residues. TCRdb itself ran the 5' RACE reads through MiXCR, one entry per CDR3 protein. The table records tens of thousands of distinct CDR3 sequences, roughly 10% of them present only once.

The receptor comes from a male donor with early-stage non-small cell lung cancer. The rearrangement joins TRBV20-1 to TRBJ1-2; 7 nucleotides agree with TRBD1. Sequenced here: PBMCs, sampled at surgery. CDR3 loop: CSASPMTGREYGYTF. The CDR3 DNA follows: TGCAGTGCTAGCCCTATGACAGGGCGAGAATATGGCTACACCTTC.